One T cell receptor (beta chain) is described in this entry. What it binds is unknown. The length of the CDR3 is 17 residues. J was trimmed by 0 bases and V by 5 bases; bases with no gene match: 10. In germline, CDR1 is KGHSH, CDR2 LQKENI. The repertoire was sequenced with immunoSEQ multiplex PCR; TCRdb's copy has only in-frame clones and lacks some. This table holds about 100,000 clones, 85% to 90% found once. The record originates from a study of T cell responses to AZD1222 COVID-19 vaccine. Study-wide findings and caveats: Of the AZD1222 recipients, only 5 to 7 were seropositive at baseline. The study sampled repertoires only after the peak T cell response. Unmutated variant regions are reportedly targeted by nearly half of spike-specific TCRs.

The rearrangement joins TRBV18 to TRBJ2-4, with TRBD1 matching over 7 bases. The clonotype originates from an adult in good health. The specimen comprised peripheral blood, sampled on day 0 of AZD1222 vaccination. CDR3 bases: TGTGCCAGCTCATCGGGACAGCCCCAACTAGCCAAAAACATTCAGTACTTC. Protein product: CASSSGQPQLAKNIQYF. Drawing the rest from reference TRBV18 and TRBJ2-4, the complete variable domain is NAGVMQNPRHLVRRRGQEARLRCSPMKGHSHVYWYRQLPEEGLKFMVYLQKENIIDESGMPKERFSAEFPKEGPSILRIQQVVRGDSAAYFCASSSGQPQLAKNIQYFGAGTRLSVL.